Listed below are T cell receptor beta chains from one sample, sequenced in a study of response to subunit inactivated influenza vaccine. One entry per CDR3 protein results from TCRdb running MiXCR on the RT-PCR reads. Of roughly 630,000 distinct CDR3 sequences listed, around 15% are singletons. The sample consisted of PBMCs from blood, taken 14 to 15 days before vaccination. These receptor sequences come from a man aged 50 or older who received an inactivated influenza vaccine. Both conserved end residues are part of each CDR3. The D gene is left open where the match is weak. Expanded clones get a size class; other rows say once, few or many, or leave the size out.

clone_size: .
j_call: TRBJ2-7
v_call: TRBV2
d_call: .
cdr3_nt: TGTGCCAGCATTGGGACGCAGGGTTTCCAGCCCACCTACGAGCAGTACTTC
cdr3_aa: CASIGTQGFQPTYEQYF

clone_size: .
j_call: TRBJ2-7
v_call: TRBV6-2/TRBV6-3
d_call: TRBD2
cdr3_nt: TGTGCCAGCACCTTCTCCCTAGCGGGGGCAGGATACGAGCAGTACTTC
cdr3_aa: CASTFSLAGAGYEQYF

clone_size: .
j_call: TRBJ2-3
v_call: TRBV12-3/TRBV12-4
d_call: .
cdr3_nt: TGTGCCAGCATCAACGTGGGCGGTCTGGGAGATACGCAGTATTTT
cdr3_aa: CASINVGGLGDTQYF

clone_size: .
j_call: TRBJ2-5
v_call: TRBV7-9
d_call: TRBD1
cdr3_nt: TGTGCCAGCAGCTTCTTAGGGGGCGGAGAGACCCAGTACTTC
cdr3_aa: CASSFLGGGETQYF

clone_size: .
j_call: TRBJ2-5
v_call: TRBV5-1
d_call: .
cdr3_nt: TGCGCCAGCAGCTCCGATGGCAGGGGAAGAGAGGAGACCCAGTACTTC
cdr3_aa: CASSSDGRGREETQYF

clone_size: .
j_call: TRBJ2-7
v_call: TRBV7-8
d_call: TRBD2
cdr3_nt: TGTGCCAGCAGCTTCGCTAGCGGGGTCCCCTACGAGCAGTACTTC
cdr3_aa: CASSFASGVPYEQYF

clone_size: few
j_call: TRBJ1-1
v_call: TRBV29-1
d_call: .
cdr3_nt: TGCAGCGTTGAAGATCCCGACACTGAAGCTTTCTTT
cdr3_aa: CSVEDPDTEAFF

clone_size: .
j_call: TRBJ2-7
v_call: TRBV2
d_call: .
cdr3_nt: TGTGCCAGCAGTGAAGCCGGAGGGGGCCCCTCCGAGCAGTACTTC
cdr3_aa: CASSEAGGGPSEQYF

clone_size: .
j_call: TRBJ2-7
v_call: TRBV28
d_call: TRBD2
cdr3_nt: TGTGCCAGCAGACTAGCGGCTATCAGGGCCTACGAGCAGTACTTC
cdr3_aa: CASRLAAIRAYEQYF

clone_size: many
j_call: TRBJ2-3
v_call: TRBV6-5
d_call: .
cdr3_nt: TGTGCCAGCAGTTACTCGAGGGGGAGAACAGATACGCAGTATTTT
cdr3_aa: CASSYSRGRTDTQYF

clone_size: many
j_call: TRBJ2-1
v_call: TRBV11-2
d_call: .
cdr3_nt: TGTGCCAGCAGCTTAGGGAATGTGGGGGCTTACAATGAGCAGTTCTTC
cdr3_aa: CASSLGNVGAYNEQFF

clone_size: .
j_call: TRBJ2-1
v_call: TRBV29-1
d_call: .
cdr3_nt: TGCAGCGTTCTGCATCCAGGATGGAATGAGCAGTTCTTC
cdr3_aa: CSVLHPGWNEQFF

clone_size: .
j_call: TRBJ2-1
v_call: TRBV12-3/TRBV12-4
d_call: .
cdr3_nt: TGTGCCAGCAATTTTCTCCACAATGAGCAGTTCTTC
cdr3_aa: CASNFLHNEQFF

clone_size: few
j_call: TRBJ1-4
v_call: TRBV18
d_call: .
cdr3_nt: TGTGCCAGCTCCGAGGGCAGGGTCGGTGAAAAACTGTTTTTT
cdr3_aa: CASSEGRVGEKLFF

clone_size: few
j_call: TRBJ2-5
v_call: TRBV4-3
d_call: TRBD1
cdr3_nt: TGCGCCAGCAGTCATAGGGACAGGTTCGAGACCCAGTACTTC
cdr3_aa: CASSHRDRFETQYF

clone_size: few
j_call: TRBJ1-6
v_call: TRBV6-5
d_call: .
cdr3_nt: TGTGCCAGCAGTTACGTGAAGGGTAATTCACCCCTCCACTTT
cdr3_aa: CASSYVKGNSPLHF

clone_size: many
j_call: TRBJ1-1
v_call: TRBV15
d_call: .
cdr3_nt: TGTGCCACCAGCCGGGGAGTGAACACTGAAGCTTTCTTT
cdr3_aa: CATSRGVNTEAFF

clone_size: few
j_call: TRBJ2-3
v_call: TRBV28
d_call: .
cdr3_nt: TGTGCCAGCAGCTCGGCTGAAGATACGCAGTATTTT
cdr3_aa: CASSSAEDTQYF

clone_size: .
j_call: TRBJ2-3
v_call: TRBV6-2/TRBV6-3
d_call: .
cdr3_nt: TGTGCCACCCGGATTTGGACAGGCACAGATACGCAGTATTTT
cdr3_aa: CATRIWTGTDTQYF

clone_size: few
j_call: TRBJ1-1
v_call: TRBV29-1
d_call: .
cdr3_nt: TGCAGCGTTGGGGTGGGGGGCTGGAACACTGAAGCTTTCTTT
cdr3_aa: CSVGVGGWNTEAFF

clone_size: .
j_call: TRBJ2-7
v_call: TRBV5-5
d_call: .
cdr3_nt: TGTGCCAGCAGCTTGATAGCAGGGAAGACCTACGAGCAGTACTTC
cdr3_aa: CASSLIAGKTYEQYF

clone_size: .
j_call: TRBJ2-1
v_call: TRBV12-3/TRBV12-4
d_call: .
cdr3_nt: TGTGCCAGCAGCCTACTACCGGGCAATGAGCAGTTCTTC
cdr3_aa: CASSLLPGNEQFF

clone_size: .
j_call: TRBJ1-6
v_call: TRBV27
d_call: .
cdr3_nt: TGTGCCAGCTATGACAGCTCCTATAATTCACCCCTCCACTTT
cdr3_aa: CASYDSSYNSPLHF

clone_size: .
j_call: TRBJ2-3
v_call: TRBV12-3/TRBV12-4
d_call: .
cdr3_nt: TGTGCCAGCAGCCGGGGGCTCCGGGGAGATACGCAGTATTTT
cdr3_aa: CASSRGLRGDTQYF

clone_size: .
j_call: TRBJ2-7
v_call: TRBV20-1
d_call: TRBD1
cdr3_nt: TGCAGTGCTATGACAGGGGGCCTCTCCTACGAGCAGTACTTC
cdr3_aa: CSAMTGGLSYEQYF

clone_size: .
j_call: TRBJ1-1
v_call: TRBV19
d_call: TRBD1
cdr3_nt: TGTGCCAGTAGTCCGGGACAGGTTGGTACTGAAGCTTTCTTT
cdr3_aa: CASSPGQVGTEAFF

clone_size: .
j_call: TRBJ1-5
v_call: TRBV5-5
d_call: TRBD1
cdr3_nt: TGTGCCAGCAGCCCAGAACCACAGGGGGTAGGACAGCCCCAGCATTTT
cdr3_aa: CASSPEPQGVGQPQHF

clone_size: .
j_call: TRBJ1-5
v_call: TRBV20-1
d_call: .
cdr3_nt: TGCAGTGCTAGCATCAGGTCTAGCAATCAGCCCCAGCATTTT
cdr3_aa: CSASIRSSNQPQHF

clone_size: .
j_call: TRBJ2-1
v_call: TRBV20-1
d_call: TRBD2
cdr3_nt: TGCAGTGCAAGGACTAGCGGGGGATTCAATGAGCAGTTCTTC
cdr3_aa: CSARTSGGFNEQFF

clone_size: .
j_call: TRBJ2-7
v_call: TRBV7-2
d_call: .
cdr3_nt: TGTGCCACCGAGAGGCAGGGGTCCTACGAGCAGTACTTC
cdr3_aa: CATERQGSYEQYF

clone_size: many
j_call: TRBJ2-1
v_call: TRBV6-5
d_call: TRBD1
cdr3_nt: TGTGCCAGCAGTTACTCGGGGACAGGGAAAAATGAGCAGTTCTTC
cdr3_aa: CASSYSGTGKNEQFF

clone_size: many
j_call: TRBJ2-1
v_call: TRBV6-5
d_call: .
cdr3_nt: TGTGCCAGCAGTTACTCGGGGAAAGGGAGTTGGAGCTTC
cdr3_aa: CASSYSGKGSWSF

clone_size: few
j_call: TRBJ2-5
v_call: TRBV2
d_call: .
cdr3_nt: TGTGCCAGGGGTGGAGAGACCCAGTACTTC
cdr3_aa: CARGGETQYF

clone_size: few
j_call: TRBJ2-1
v_call: TRBV28
d_call: .
cdr3_nt: TGTGCCAGCAGTTCTGCAGCTTTCTACAATGAGCAGTTCTTC
cdr3_aa: CASSSAAFYNEQFF

clone_size: many
j_call: TRBJ2-7
v_call: TRBV12-3/TRBV12-4
d_call: TRBD2
cdr3_nt: TGTGCCAGCAGTTTGAGCGGGAGGAGCGAGCAGTACTTC
cdr3_aa: CASSLSGRSEQYF

clone_size: few
j_call: TRBJ2-1
v_call: TRBV27
d_call: TRBD2
cdr3_nt: TGTGCCAGCAGTCCGATACTACTAGCGGGCTCCAATGAGCAGTTCTTC
cdr3_aa: CASSPILLAGSNEQFF

clone_size: many
j_call: TRBJ1-1
v_call: TRBV7-9
d_call: .
cdr3_nt: TGTGCCAGCAGCCGATATGTGGGGGCTAACACTGAAGCTTTCTTT
cdr3_aa: CASSRYVGANTEAFF

clone_size: .
j_call: TRBJ2-5
v_call: TRBV4-2
d_call: TRBD2
cdr3_nt: TGTGCCAGCAGCCAGGGGGGGGATAAGAACTTC
cdr3_aa: CASSQGGDKNF

clone_size: .
j_call: TRBJ2-2
v_call: TRBV7-3
d_call: .
cdr3_nt: TGTGCCAGCAGCCCAGGGAGTATTGACACCGGGGAGCTGTTTTTT
cdr3_aa: CASSPGSIDTGELFF

clone_size: .
j_call: TRBJ2-1
v_call: TRBV20-1
d_call: .
cdr3_nt: TGCAGTGCTAGAGACCCACTAGCCATGGGAGCCGATGAGCAGTTCTTC
cdr3_aa: CSARDPLAMGADEQFF

clone_size: .
j_call: TRBJ1-1
v_call: TRBV5-8
d_call: TRBD1
cdr3_nt: TGTGCCAGCAGCCCTAAACAGGGGTATAGCACTGAAGCTTTCTTT
cdr3_aa: CASSPKQGYSTEAFF

clone_size: few
j_call: TRBJ2-1
v_call: TRBV11-1
d_call: TRBD2
cdr3_nt: TGTGCCAGCAGCTATCCCGTCACCGGGACTAGCGGGAGTTTTTTCAATGAGCAGTTCTTC
cdr3_aa: CASSYPVTGTSGSFFNEQFF

clone_size: few
j_call: TRBJ2-3
v_call: TRBV6-2/TRBV6-3
d_call: TRBD1
cdr3_nt: TGTGCCAGCAGACGACAGGGAACTAGCACAGATACGCAGTATTTT
cdr3_aa: CASRRQGTSTDTQYF

clone_size: .
j_call: TRBJ2-3
v_call: TRBV10-1
d_call: TRBD1
cdr3_nt: TGCGCCAGCAGTGAGAGGGGACAGGCCGCGGAAGATACGCAGTATTTT
cdr3_aa: CASSERGQAAEDTQYF

clone_size: .
j_call: TRBJ2-1
v_call: TRBV30
d_call: .
cdr3_nt: TGTGCCTGGAGTGTAAGCCTAGCTAGTAATGAGCAGTTCTTC
cdr3_aa: CAWSVSLASNEQFF

clone_size: many
j_call: TRBJ2-1
v_call: TRBV28
d_call: TRBD2
cdr3_nt: TGTGTCAGCGGGGCTATTCAAGATGAGCAGTTCTTC
cdr3_aa: CVSGAIQDEQFF

clone_size: .
j_call: TRBJ2-3
v_call: TRBV6-2/TRBV6-3
d_call: TRBD2
cdr3_nt: TGTGCCAGCAGTCGATACTCGAGGAAAATATACGAAGCGGGGGGGCTGGATACGCAGTATTTT
cdr3_aa: CASSRYSRKIYEAGGLDTQYF

clone_size: few
j_call: TRBJ2-3
v_call: TRBV7-9
d_call: .
cdr3_nt: TGTGCCAGCAGCCTTAGTCGCGTTATGGGCACAGATACGCAGTATTTT
cdr3_aa: CASSLSRVMGTDTQYF